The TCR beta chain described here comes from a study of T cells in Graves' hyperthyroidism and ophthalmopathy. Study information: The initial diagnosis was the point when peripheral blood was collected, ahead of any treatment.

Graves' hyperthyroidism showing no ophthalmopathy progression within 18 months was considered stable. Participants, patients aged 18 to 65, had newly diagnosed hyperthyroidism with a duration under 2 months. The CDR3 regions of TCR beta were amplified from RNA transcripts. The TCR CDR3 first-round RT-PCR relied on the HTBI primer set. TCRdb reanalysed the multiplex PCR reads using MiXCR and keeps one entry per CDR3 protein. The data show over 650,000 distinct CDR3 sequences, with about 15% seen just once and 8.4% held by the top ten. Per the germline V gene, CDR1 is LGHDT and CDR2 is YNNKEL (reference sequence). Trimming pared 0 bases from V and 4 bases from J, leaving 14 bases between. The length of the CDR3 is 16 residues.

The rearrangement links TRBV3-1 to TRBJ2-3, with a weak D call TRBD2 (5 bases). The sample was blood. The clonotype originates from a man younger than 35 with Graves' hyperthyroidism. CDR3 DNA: TGTGCCAGCAGCCAAGAGTCTAGCAAGGGCCCAGATACGCAGTATTTT. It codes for CASSQESSKGPDTQYF.